Shown below are 25 T cell receptor beta chains from a single sample sequenced in a study of blood T cell repertoires in COVID-19. The assay was immunoSEQ multiplex PCR, and TCRdb's table has in-frame clones only and misses some. The table records fewer than 300,000 clones, 84% of them present only once. The sequenced sample consisted of peripheral blood. These receptors were obtained from a human donor in a cohort sampled during active COVID-19.

The rearrangement joins TRBV5-1 to TRBJ2-7, with 8 bases aligning to TRBD2. The J segment lost 3 bases and the V segment lost 1 base, leaving 6 bases of the junction unmatched. Germline-derived CDR1 and CDR2 are SGHRS and YFSETQ. This CDR3 has 15 amino acids. CDR3 sequence reads: CASSLWAGGNYEQYF. CDR3 coding DNA: TGCGCCAGCAGCTTGTGGGCGGGAGGAAACTACGAGCAGTACTTC.

The rearrangement links TRBV6-5 to TRBJ2-7; TRBD1 aligns across 12 bases. V gave up 5 bases and J gave up 7 bases; unmatched junction bases: 9. Per the germline V gene, CDR1 is MNHEY and CDR2 is SVGAGI. The CDR3 loop spans 15 amino acids. The CDR3 is CASSRHGDRGQEQYF. The DNA of the CDR3 is TGTGCCAGCAGTCGACATGGGGACAGGGGGCAAGAGCAGTACTTC.

This clone was seen just once. V usage is TRBV27 and J usage is TRBJ2-7, with TRBD1 identical over 7 bases. Trimming removed 5 bases from V and 3 bases from J; junction bases left unmatched: 16. The length of the CDR3 is 17 residues. The germline gives CDR1 MNHEY, CDR2 SMNVEV (reference sequence). The CDR3 reads CASSPPPGQAGYYEQYF. CDR3 sequence (DNA): TGTGCCAGCAGTCCACCCCCCGGACAGGCGGGTTACTACGAGCAGTACTTC.

This rearrangement joins TRBV20-1 to TRBJ1-4; a possible D gene is TRBD1 (5 bases). The ends were cut back, 3 bases at V and 3 bases at J, with 8 bases in the middle. The CDR3 covers 13 residues. Looked up from germline, CDR1 is DFQATT and CDR2 is SNEGSKA (reference sequence). The CDR3 loop reads CSASPTANEKLFF. In DNA form, the CDR3 reads TGCAGTGCTAGTCCGACAGCTAATGAAAAACTGTTTTTT.

CDR3 nucleotide sequence: TGTGCCAGTAGTATAGTGTGGACAGGACTGCAGTATTTT. Its protein is CASSIVWTGLQYF. The rearrangement links TRBV19 to TRBJ2-3; 7 positions agree with TRBD1. V was clipped by 1 base and J by 11 bases; unmatched bases: 6. This CDR3 is built from 13 residues. Germline lookup yields CDR1 LNHDA and CDR2 SQIVND (reference sequence).

This chain uses TRBV5-4 with TRBJ2-3; weak D call: TRBD2 (6 bases). Looked up from germline, CDR1 is SGHNT and CDR2 is YYREEE (reference sequence). The CDR3 has 15 residues. Trimming took off 1 base at V and 2 bases at J, with 11 bases between the two ends. The CDR3 protein is CASSLSSGYTDTQYF. CDR3 coding DNA: TGTGCCAGCAGCTTGAGTAGCGGCTACACAGATACGCAGTATTTT.

The genes are TRBV24-1 and TRBJ2-2, with D tentatively TRBD2 (5 bases). Looked up from germline, CDR1 is KGHDR and CDR2 is SFDVKD. The CDR3 totals 13 residues. The V end lost 9 bases, the J end lost 6 bases, and 13 bases lay between the germline ends. CDR3 protein: CATRPGWAGELFF. CDR3 DNA sequence: TGTGCCACCCGCCCGGGGTGGGCCGGGGAGCTGTTTTTT.

The chain couples TRBV6-4 to TRBJ2-7; TRBD1 matches 10 bases. Looked up from germline, CDR1 is MRHNA and CDR2 is SNTAGT. The CDR3 has 13 residues. Unmatched junction bases numbered 4, after V lost 6 bases and J lost 5 bases. As DNA, the CDR3 is TGTGCCAGCAGCGACAGGGGGCTGCACGAGCAGTACTTC. This encodes CASSDRGLHEQYF.

The chain is built from TRBV7-2 and TRBJ2-5; 8 bases are shared with TRBD2. V shed 5 bases, J shed 2 bases, and the junction held 4 bases outside the gene matches. This CDR3 region has 14 residues. The germline V gene encodes CDR1 SGHTA and CDR2 FQGNSA. CDR3 coding DNA: TGTGCCAGCAGCCAGCGGGGGAAGCAAGAGACCCAGTACTTC. It codes for CASSQRGKQETQYF.

The chain carries TRBV18 and TRBJ1-1; tentative D call: TRBD1 (6 bases). Germline CDR1 is KGHSH and CDR2 is LQKENI. This CDR3 spans 12 amino acids. The ends were cut back, 5 bases at V and 6 bases at J, with 10 bases in the middle. CDR3 amino acids: CASSVQGPEAFF. The CDR3 DNA sequence: TGTGCCAGCTCAGTTCAGGGGCCTGAAGCTTTCTTT.

The rearrangement joins TRBV6-5 to TRBJ1-1; D is unresolved. This CDR3 is built from 15 residues. V was shortened by 5 bases and J by 6 bases, with 19 bases between the two germline ends. CDR1 and CDR2 from the germline V gene are MNHEY and SVGAGI. The CDR3 DNA sequence: TGTGCCAGCAGTCCCCCCTCGGTGGTGGGCGCTGAAGCTTTCTTT. This gives the protein CASSPPSVVGAEAFF.

This clone is a singleton in its sample. The chain joins TRBV7-9 to TRBJ1-6; 11 bases match TRBD1. Germline CDR1 SEHNR, CDR2 FQNEAQ (reference sequence). Trimming at V came to 5 bases and at J to 10 bases, leaving 7 bases not matched to a gene. The CDR3 has 15 amino acids. CDR3 bases: TGTGCCAGCAGCCCAGTGGGACAGGGGGTCTCACCCCTCCACTTT. Translation gives CASSPVGQGVSPLHF.

This clone has only a few counts. The rearrangement uses TRBV6-1 and TRBJ1-5; possibly TRBD1 for D (5 bases). V was trimmed by 3 bases and J by 2 bases, leaving 8 bases between them. Germline CDR1 reads MNHNS; CDR2 reads SASEGT. The CDR3 is made up of 14 amino acids. The CDR3 loop reads CASSDRVRNQPQHF. For the CDR3, the DNA is TGTGCCAGCAGTGACAGGGTCCGCAATCAGCCCCAGCATTTT.

This clone is termed medium-sized. J is TRBJ1-5 and V is TRBV25-1; possible D gene TRBD1, 5 bases. The CDR3 contains 14 residues. Trimming removed 2 bases from V and 7 bases from J, with 12 bases in between. In germline, CDR1 is MGHDK, CDR2 SYGVNS. CDR3 coding DNA: TGTGCCAGCAGTGAAATGGGGGGGGACCAGCCCCAGCATTTT. This translates into CASSEMGGDQPQHF.

This clone was observed a handful of times. The rearrangement links TRBV6-5 to TRBJ2-7; D is unclear. Per germline, CDR1 MNHEY and CDR2 SVGAGI. The CDR3 spans 13 residues. Trimming took off 6 bases at V and 0 bases at J, with 9 bases between the two ends. The DNA of the CDR3 is TGTGCCAGCAGGTTTTCGGGCTCCTACGAGCAGTACTTC. This sequence encodes CASRFSGSYEQYF.

The V gene is TRBV2, the J gene TRBJ1-6, with D unclear. This CDR3 is 14 amino acids long. The V gene lost 4 bases and the J gene lost 7 bases, with 11 bases spanning the gap. Germline CDR1 SNHLY, CDR2 FYNNEI. For the CDR3, the DNA is TGTGCCAGCAGTGTTCGGGGTGGGAATTCACCCCTCCACTTT. Translated, it gives CASSVRGGNSPLHF.

The chain employs TRBV2 and TRBJ2-5, with 11 positions matching TRBD2. CDR1 SNHLY and CDR2 FYNNEI come from the germline V gene. The CDR3 sequence is 17 residues long. V gave up 4 bases and J gave up 1 base; unmatched junction bases: 8. Here the CDR3 DNA reads TGTGCCAGCAGTGGGCTAGCGGGGGGCCTCTCCCAAGAGACCCAGTACTTC. Amino acids: CASSGLAGGLSQETQYF.

The J gene is TRBJ1-4, the V gene TRBV2; TRBD1 is a possible D gene (6 bases). Germline V gene data show CDR1 as SNHLY and CDR2 as FYNNEI. This CDR3 is built from 11 residues. Trimming left V 2 bases short and J 16 bases short, with 11 bases between. Here the CDR3 DNA reads TGTGCCAGCAGTGAAAGGGGGTTAGAGTTTTTT. Protein sequence: CASSERGLEFF.

The chain combines TRBV6-2 or TRBV6-3 with TRBJ2-5; the match to TRBD2 covers 8 bases. The CDR3 has 17 amino acids. The V segment lost 2 bases and the J segment 2 bases; nucleotides outside the gene matches: 10. Looked up from germline, CDR1 is MNHEY and CDR2 is SVGEGT. CDR3 coding DNA: TGTGCCAGCAGTTACCCGAACGCCCGGGAGGGGCAAGAGACCCAGTACTTC. This codes for CASSYPNAREGQETQYF.

J is TRBJ2-3 and V is TRBV18; D possibly corresponds to TRBD1 (7 bases). From germline, CDR1 is KGHSH and CDR2 LQKENI. The CDR3 length is 15 residues. V dropped 3 bases and J dropped 2 bases, with 12 bases sitting between them. The CDR3 is CASSPGGQPTDTQYF. The CDR3 DNA reads as TGTGCCAGCTCACCGGGGGGACAGCCCACAGATACGCAGTATTTT.

The chain links TRBV6-1 to TRBJ2-3, with TRBD1 identical over 8 bases. V was clipped by 3 bases and J by 8 bases; unmatched bases: 10. Looked up from germline, CDR1 is MNHNS and CDR2 is SASEGT. This CDR3 contains 15 residues. CDR3 region: CASSDKGQGGVTQYF. CDR3 nucleotide sequence: TGTGCCAGCAGTGACAAAGGACAGGGAGGAGTTACGCAGTATTTT.

CDR3 nucleotides: TGTGCCAGTAGTAATCCAAACACCGGGGAGCTGTTTTTT. Translated, it gives CASSNPNTGELFF. J is TRBJ2-2 and V is TRBV19, with D unresolved. The CDR3 spans 13 residues. V lost 4 bases and J lost 2, with 5 bases in between. From germline, CDR1 is LNHDA and CDR2 SQIVND (reference sequence).

This clone came up once. The chain links TRBV6-5 to TRBJ2-5, with D perhaps TRBD1 (6 bases). Germline V gene sequence: CDR1 MNHEY, CDR2 SVGAGI. The CDR3 runs 13 residues. The V end lost 8 bases, the J end lost 5 bases, and 15 bases lay between the germline ends. CDR3 nucleotides: TGTGCCAGCGCCCTAGGGGGTAGGGAGACCCAGTACTTC. Its protein product is CASALGGRETQYF.

The chain combines TRBV4-1 with TRBJ2-4; D not certain. Trimming pared 1 base from V and 6 bases from J, leaving 10 bases between. Germline CDR1 and CDR2: MGHRA and YSYEKL. There are 14 residues in the CDR3. CDR3 sequence reads: CASSQVFPGNIQYF. The CDR3 DNA is TGCGCCAGCAGCCAAGTTTTCCCCGGAAACATTCAGTACTTC.

The chain combines TRBV20-1 with TRBJ2-7, with 10 bases identical to TRBD2. The CDR3 covers 15 residues. Germline CDR1 is DFQATT and CDR2 is SNEGSKA (reference sequence). V shed 3 bases and J 7 bases; nucleotides not matched to a gene: 12. CDR3 nucleotides: TGCAGTGCTAGTTATCCGGAGCGGGGGGGCCGGGAGCAGTACTTC. This translates into CSASYPERGGREQYF.